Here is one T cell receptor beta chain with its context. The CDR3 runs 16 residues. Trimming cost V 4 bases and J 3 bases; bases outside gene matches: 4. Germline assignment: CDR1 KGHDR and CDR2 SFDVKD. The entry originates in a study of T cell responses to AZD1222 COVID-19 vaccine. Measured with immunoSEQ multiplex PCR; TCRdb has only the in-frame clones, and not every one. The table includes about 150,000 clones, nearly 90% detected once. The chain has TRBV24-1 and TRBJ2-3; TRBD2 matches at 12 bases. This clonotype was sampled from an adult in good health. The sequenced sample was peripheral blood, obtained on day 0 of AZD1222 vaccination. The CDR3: CATSDQTSGSTDTQYF. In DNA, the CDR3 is TGTGCCACCAGTGACCAGACTAGCGGGAGTACAGATACGCAGTATTTT.